The 4 T cell receptor beta chains below all came from one sample that was sequenced in a study of blood T cell repertoires in COVID-19. Only in-frame clones appear in the TCRdb table, and some are missing; sequencing was by immunoSEQ multiplex PCR. The sample lists about 370,000 clones; 85% to 90% were seen once. Sequenced sample: PBMCs or T cells enriched from blood (not recorded which). All receptors come from a woman younger than 45 who had recovered from COVID-19.

The V and J genes are TRBV28 and TRBJ2-7, with 8 bases that match TRBD2. Germline V gene sequence: CDR1 MDHEN, CDR2 SYDVKM. J was trimmed by 2 bases and V by 3 bases; bases with no gene match: 6. The CDR3 extends over 15 amino acids. CDR3 amino acids: CASSFRGRLAYEQYF. The CDR3, as DNA: TGTGCCAGCAGTTTTCGCGGGAGGCTAGCCTACGAGCAGTACTTC.

This chain joins TRBV9 and TRBJ1-1, with D maybe TRBD1 (6 bases). Trimming removed 3 bases at V and 1 base at J, with 13 bases between. Germline V lookup: CDR1 SGDLS, CDR2 YYNGEE. CDR3 length: 15 residues. The CDR3 nucleotides read TGTGCCAGCAGCGCCACCCGGGACAAGAACACTGAAGCTTTCTTT. Translation gives CASSATRDKNTEAFF.

This clone was observed a single time. The CDR3 DNA reads TGTGCCTGGAGCCGAGGGCGGGGAGAAGGCTCGAGGGAGCAGTTCTTC. Protein: CAWSRGRGEGSREQFF. The chain joins TRBV30 to TRBJ2-1; D is possibly TRBD2 (6 bases). Germline values: CDR1 GTSNPN, CDR2 SVGIG (reference sequence). Trimming cost V 3 bases and J 10 bases, with 25 bases left between them. CDR3 length: 16 residues. Using reference TRBV30 and TRBJ2-1 for the parts outside the CDR3, the full variable domain is SQTIHQWPATLVQPVGSPLSLECTVEGTSNPNLYWYRQAAGRGLQLLFYSVGIGQISSEVPQNLSASRPQDRQFILSSKKLLLSDSGFYLCAWSRGRGEGSREQFFGPGTRLTVL.

This clone was detected once. The chain links TRBV7-9 to TRBJ1-5, with D unclear. V gave up 5 bases and J gave up 4 bases, with 9 bases separating them. The CDR3 totals 13 residues. Germline CDR1 reads SEHNR; CDR2 reads FQNEAQ (reference sequence). Written as DNA, the CDR3 is TGTGCCAGCAGCCCCGCGGGAAATCAGCCCCAGCATTTT. As protein: CASSPAGNQPQHF.